Listed here is a single TCR beta chain. Its antigen remains unknown. CDR3 length equals 15 residues. The junction had 4 bases not matched to a gene; V was cut back by 4 bases and J by 9 bases. Looked up from germline, CDR1 is SGHTA and CDR2 is FQGNSA. RNA transcripts were the template, and TCR beta CDR3 regions were amplified from them. HTBI primers served in a first-round RT-PCR, which a second-round multiplex PCR followed. Via MiXCR, TCRdb re-called the multiplex PCR reads, giving one row per CDR3 protein. The table lists 40,000 to 50,000 distinct CDR3 sequences, about 50% of them singletons. This sample was included in a study of Graves' ophthalmopathy and Graves' hyperthyroidism. Ophthalmopathy was moderately-to-severely active, CAS at least 3, NOSPECS at least 4, lasting under 3 months. Uncontrolled infections, pregnancy, lactation or other autoimmune diseases led to patient exclusion. Study-level points and caveats: From stable hyperthyroidism, ophthalmopathy was separated by a 13-signature model with 85% to 90% sensitivity and 80% to 82% specificity.

The receptor was derived from an adult man with Graves' ophthalmopathy. What was sequenced was peripheral blood. The gene calls are TRBV7-2 and TRBJ2-6; 12 nucleotides agree with TRBD2. In DNA form, the CDR3 reads TGTGCCAGCAGCTCAGGACTAGCGGGGAACAACGTCCTGACTTTC. Translated: CASSSGLAGNNVLTF. Based on the CDR3 plus reference TRBV7-2 and TRBJ2-6, the full variable domain is GAGVSQSPSNKVTEKGKDVELRCDPISGHTALYWYRQSLGQGLEFLIYFQGNSAPDKSGLPSDRFSAERTGGSVSTLTIQRTQQEDSAVYLCASSSGLAGNNVLTFGAGSRLTVL.